The 32 T cell receptor beta chains given below trace back to one sample, sequenced in a study of persistence of HIV-infected CD4 T cells. The libraries were made with immunoSEQ version 4 in survey mode. Some clones are missing from TCRdb's copy, which holds only in-frame ones; the method was immunoSEQ multiplex PCR. The table has roughly 30,000 clones, 82% seen once; the top ten hold approximately 4.6%. Cells were stimulated with CMV-infected fibroblast lysates at approximately 10 ug/mL. Sorted nonresponding memory CD4+ T cells were CD40L-negative, CD69-negative, CD45RO-high. These receptors have no identified antigens. The sample in question was CD4+ T cells sorted from PBMCs after roughly 18-hour stimulation, obtained from a patient who received antiretroviral therapy. These receptors were obtained from an adult man with HIV who was CMV-seropositive.

This clone was seen just once. The V gene is TRBV6-5, the J gene TRBJ1-2; a weak D match, TRBD1 (5 bases). V lost 6 bases and J lost 4, with 15 bases in between. Per germline, CDR1 MNHEY and CDR2 SVGAGI. The CDR3 has 14 residues. CDR3 DNA sequence: TGTGCCAGCAGAGACAGCCTAGGTACCTATGGCTACACCTTC. Translated: CASRDSLGTYGYTF.

The chain uses TRBV4-2 and TRBJ1-4; 9 nucleotides align to TRBD1. Germline lookup yields CDR1 LGHNA and CDR2 YNFKEQ. This CDR3 comprises 13 residues. V lost 4 bases to trimming and J lost 12 bases; unmatched junction nucleotides: 6. CDR3 sequence (DNA): TGTGCCAGCAGCCCGGACAGGGGCGCCGAACTGTTTTTT. Its protein is CASSPDRGAELFF.

This clone was recorded only once. The chain couples TRBV9 to TRBJ1-1; D is possibly TRBD1 (6 bases). The germline V and J ends were trimmed by 3 bases and 2 bases, with 17 bases remaining between them. CDR1 is SGDLS and CDR2 is YYNGEE in the germline V gene. The CDR3 is made up of 16 amino acids. As DNA, the CDR3 is TGTGCCAGCAGCGCTCAGACAGGAGCCGTTAACACTGAAGCTTTCTTT. Its protein is CASSAQTGAVNTEAFF.

V is TRBV7-3 and J is TRBJ2-3; 10 nucleotides line up with TRBD1. Trimming at V came to 5 bases and at J to 2 bases, leaving 7 bases not matched to a gene. CDR1 SGHTA and CDR2 FQGTGA come from the germline V gene. This CDR3 has 16 residues. The CDR3 region has the DNA TGTGCCAGCAGCATAAGGACAGGGGGGCCCACAGATACGCAGTATTTT. Translated: CASSIRTGGPTDTQYF.

This chain connects TRBV29-1 to TRBJ2-4, with D possibly being TRBD2 (6 bases). CDR1 and CDR2 (germline): SQVTM, ANQGSEA. Trimming removed 0 bases at V and 8 bases at J, with 17 bases between. This CDR3 comprises 15 residues. CDR3 sequence (DNA): TGCAGCGTTGAAGATCCCCGGGGAGGACGTGACATTCAGTACTTC. Translating it yields CSVEDPRGGRDIQYF.

The J gene is TRBJ2-7, the V gene TRBV5-8, with D unclear. The germline V and J ends were trimmed by 0 bases and 6 bases, with 7 bases remaining between them. This CDR3 has 12 amino acids. Germline V lookup: CDR1 SGHTS, CDR2 YDEGEE. DNA for the CDR3: TGTGCCAGCAGCTTGGGGGGTTCCGAGCAGTACTTC. It is translated as CASSLGGSEQYF.

V is TRBV2 and J is TRBJ2-3; 11 positions agree with TRBD2. The CDR3 length is 15 residues. CDR1 is SNHLY, CDR2 FYNNEI, per germline. The J segment lost 5 bases and the V segment lost 7 bases, leaving 8 bases of the junction unmatched. The CDR3 here is CASTSGGRRGDTQYF. The CDR3 DNA sequence: TGTGCCAGCACTAGCGGGGGGAGGAGGGGAGATACGCAGTATTTT.

This chain uses TRBV6-5 with TRBJ1-1; D gene ambiguous. The CDR3 sequence is 12 residues long. Germline V lookup: CDR1 MNHEY, CDR2 SVGAGI. V was clipped by 10 bases and J by 8 bases, with 17 bases between them. The CDR3 loop is CATAEPFLEAFF. For the CDR3, the DNA is TGTGCCACCGCGGAGCCTTTTTTGGAAGCTTTCTTT.

The chain employs TRBV28 and TRBJ2-7; 9 bases match TRBD1. The CDR3 consists of 15 residues. V lost 4 bases and J lost 3; bases outside the gene matches: 7. Germline lookup yields CDR1 MDHEN and CDR2 SYDVKM. CDR3 nucleotides: TGTGCCAGCAGTTCCACCGGGACAGGGAGCTACGAGCAGTACTTC. The encoded protein is CASSSTGTGSYEQYF.

CDR3: CAWCAAFDSPLHF. CDR3 nucleotides: TGTGCCTGGTGCGCTGCGTTTGATTCACCCCTCCACTTT. This rearrangement joins TRBV30 to TRBJ1-6, with D unclear. CDR1 is GTSNPN, CDR2 SVGIG, per germline (reference sequence). The V and J ends lost 5 bases and 8 bases respectively, with 13 bases between them. The CDR3 sequence is 13 residues long.

The rearrangement uses TRBV19 and TRBJ2-3, with 9 bases fitting TRBD2. CDR1 is LNHDA, CDR2 SQIVND, per germline (reference sequence). This CDR3 has 15 residues. Trimming took 7 bases from V and 2 from J; bases not matched to a gene: 7. CDR3 region: CASIERGEVTDTQYF. Here the CDR3 DNA reads TGTGCCAGTATCGAGCGGGGGGAAGTCACAGATACGCAGTATTTT.

This clone has just one count. This chain links TRBV24-1 with TRBJ2-1; 9 bases line up with TRBD2. CDR1 and CDR2 from the germline V gene are KGHDR and SFDVKD. After removal of 5 bases from V and 6 bases from J, the junction contained 4 bases not matched to a gene. The CDR3 covers 14 residues. This CDR3 is CATSVAGGLNEQFF. As DNA, the CDR3 is TGTGCCACCAGTGTTGCGGGGGGGCTCAATGAGCAGTTCTTC.

The chain combines TRBV4-2 with TRBJ2-7; D might be TRBD1 or TRBD2, each matching 5 bases. Germline lookup yields CDR1 LGHNA and CDR2 YNFKEQ. Trimming left V 0 bases short and J 2 bases short, with 20 bases between. This CDR3 has 18 residues. CDR3 amino acids: CASSQDISGRTNTYEQYF. CDR3 bases: TGTGCCAGCAGCCAAGATATATCGGGACGAACTAACACCTACGAGCAGTACTTC.

The rearrangement joins TRBV13 to TRBJ1-2; D is undetermined. The CDR3 is 12 residues long. V lost 2 bases and J 4 bases, leaving 5 bases between the germline ends. Germline V gives CDR1 PRHDT, CDR2 FYEKMQ (reference sequence). DNA for the CDR3: TGTGCCAGCAGCTTACCGACCTATGGCTACACCTTC. Translating it yields CASSLPTYGYTF.

V is TRBV5-5 and J is TRBJ2-7, with TRBD2 matching 10 bases. Germline loops: CDR1 SGHKS, CDR2 YYEKEE (reference sequence). The trim removed 3 bases at V and 5 bases at J, leaving 5 bases unmatched. The CDR3 length is 14 residues. The CDR3 region has the DNA TGTGCCAGCAGCTCTTCGGGACTAGCGAACGAGCAGTACTTC. Protein: CASSSSGLANEQYF.

This sequence joins TRBV9 and TRBJ2-3, with D possibly being TRBD2 (6 bases). The CDR3 totals 16 residues. Trimming took 4 bases from V and 2 from J, leaving 17 bases between them. CDR1 SGDLS and CDR2 YYNGEE come from the germline V gene. CDR3 residues: CASSSLSGLHTDTQYF. The CDR3 DNA reads as TGTGCCAGCAGCTCCCTATCGGGACTCCACACAGATACGCAGTATTTT.

The J gene is TRBJ2-5, the V gene TRBV19; D may correspond to TRBD1 or TRBD2 (8 bases each). The CDR3 consists of 15 residues. Trimming removed 6 bases at V and 2 bases at J, with 16 bases between. Germline assignment: CDR1 LNHDA and CDR2 SQIVND (reference sequence). The CDR3 DNA reads as TGTGCCAGTAGCAACGGGAGGGACAGGCAAGAGACCCAGTACTTC. Translating it yields CASSNGRDRQETQYF. Complete variable domain (other parts from reference TRBV19 and TRBJ2-5): DGGITQSPKYLFRKEGQNVTLSCEQNLNHDAMYWYRQDPGQGLRLIYYSQIVNDFQKGDIAEGYSVSREKKESFPLTVTSAQKNPTAFYLCASSNGRDRQETQYFGPGTRLLVL.

The V call is TRBV2, the J call TRBJ1-6, with 9 bases fitting TRBD1. The CDR3 contains 15 residues. J lost 6 bases, V lost 6 bases, and 6 bases had no gene match. Germline V gives CDR1 SNHLY, CDR2 FYNNEI. As DNA, the CDR3 is TGTGCCAGCAGACGCGACAGGGGGACTAATTCACCCCTCCACTTT. This encodes CASRRDRGTNSPLHF. The full variable domain, its missing parts supplied by reference TRBV2 and TRBJ1-6, is EPEVTQTPSHQVTQMGQEVILRCVPISNHLYFYWYRQILGQKVEFLVSFYNNEISEKSEIFDDQFSVERPDGSNFTLKIRSTKLEDSAMYFCASRRDRGTNSPLHFGNGTRLTVT.

In this sample, this clone turned up once. The rearrangement uses TRBV2 and TRBJ2-1, with D perhaps TRBD2 (5 bases). With 6 bases removed from V and 5 bases from J, the gap between germline ends came to 14 bases. The CDR3 contains 14 residues. Germline V gene lookup returns CDR1 SNHLY and CDR2 FYNNEI. The CDR3 here is CASRRPSHDNEQFF. For the CDR3, the DNA is TGTGCCAGCAGGCGGCCTAGCCATGACAATGAGCAGTTCTTC.

The rearrangement joins TRBV19 to TRBJ1-1; the match to TRBD1 covers 8 bases. From germline, CDR1 is LNHDA and CDR2 SQIVND (reference sequence). Trimming took 7 bases from V and 6 from J; bases not matched to a gene: 7. The CDR3 is made up of 13 amino acids. DNA for the CDR3: TGTGCCAGTACCCTGCTGACAGGGGCTGAAGCTTTCTTT. Amino acid sequence: CASTLLTGAEAFF. Supplemented by reference TRBV19 and TRBJ1-1, the full variable domain reads DGGITQSPKYLFRKEGQNVTLSCEQNLNHDAMYWYRQDPGQGLRLIYYSQIVNDFQKGDIAEGYSVSREKKESFPLTVTSAQKNPTAFYLCASTLLTGAEAFFGQGTRLTVV.

The genes are TRBV7-2 and TRBJ2-7; D may be TRBD1 or TRBD2 (6 bases each). Per the germline V gene, CDR1 is SGHTA and CDR2 is FQGNSA. This CDR3 spans 15 amino acids. The ends were cut back, 0 bases at V and 2 bases at J, with 11 bases in the middle. The CDR3 bases are TGTGCCAGCAGCTTAGCGGGGGGCGCCACCTACGAGCAGTACTTC. As protein: CASSLAGGATYEQYF.

The rearrangement joins TRBV10-2 to TRBJ1-5; possible D gene TRBD1, 5 bases. The germline V gene has CDR1 WSHSY and CDR2 SAAADI. Trimming took 6 bases from V and 9 from J, leaving 15 bases between them. The CDR3 sequence is 13 residues long. DNA for the CDR3: TGCGCCAGCAGGGAGACAGTCTCGGGGCCCCAGCATTTT. Protein sequence: CASRETVSGPQHF.

The chain combines TRBV4-1 with TRBJ1-3, with no clear D. V was shortened by 3 bases and J by 2 bases, with 17 bases between the two germline ends. This CDR3 region has 17 residues. The V gene's germline CDR1 is MGHRA and CDR2 YSYEKL. The CDR3: CASSHLNRGVPGNTIYF. DNA for the CDR3: TGCGCCAGCAGCCACCTCAACCGCGGGGTCCCTGGAAACACCATATATTTT.

The chain uses TRBV5-1 and TRBJ1-4; weak D call: TRBD1 (5 bases). Per the germline V gene, CDR1 is SGHRS and CDR2 is YFSETQ. CDR3 length: 15 residues. The ends were cut back, 0 bases at V and 8 bases at J, with 14 bases in the middle. For the CDR3, the DNA is TGCGCCAGCAGCTTGGATTCCGGGGGTCGGGAAAAACTGTTTTTT. This codes for CASSLDSGGREKLFF.

The CDR3 nucleotides read TGTGCCAGTAGCGGGACTAGCGGGCACCTTACGCAGTATTTT. Its translation is CASSGTSGHLTQYF. J is TRBJ2-3 and V is TRBV19, with 12 positions matching TRBD2. Germline V gene data show CDR1 as LNHDA and CDR2 as SQIVND (reference sequence). Unmatched junction bases numbered 6, after V lost 6 bases and J lost 8 bases. This CDR3 has 14 residues. The full variable domain, completed using reference TRBV19 and TRBJ2-3, is DGGITQSPKYLFRKEGQNVTLSCEQNLNHDAMYWYRQDPGQGLRLIYYSQIVNDFQKGDIAEGYSVSREKKESFPLTVTSAQKNPTAFYLCASSGTSGHLTQYFGPGTRLTVL.

This chain links TRBV6-5 with TRBJ1-2; TRBD1 might be the D (5 bases). Trimming took 6 bases from V and 1 from J, leaving 12 bases between them. This CDR3 region has 14 residues. Germline V gene lookup returns CDR1 MNHEY and CDR2 SVGAGI. The CDR3 bases are TGTGCCAGCAGGCCCCAGGGAGTTAACTATGGCTACACCTTC. This encodes CASRPQGVNYGYTF.

This clone was counted between two and nine times. This chain links TRBV28 with TRBJ1-6; TRBD1 might be the D (5 bases). The CDR3 runs 14 residues. V was shortened by 6 bases and J by 10 bases, with 16 bases between the two germline ends. The germline gives CDR1 MDHEN, CDR2 SYDVKM. CDR3 amino acids: CASRYARDESPLHF. The DNA of the CDR3 is TGTGCCAGCAGATACGCCAGGGACGAGTCACCCCTCCACTTT.

In this sample, this clone turned up a few times. The chain carries TRBV28 and TRBJ1-6; TRBD1 is a possible D gene (6 bases). The germline V and J ends were trimmed by 2 bases and 10 bases, with 15 bases remaining between them. The CDR3 runs to 15 residues. Germline CDR1 reads MDHEN; CDR2 reads SYDVKM. The CDR3 reads CASSLGSNRVSPLHF. The CDR3 bases are TGTGCCAGCAGTTTAGGGAGTAACAGGGTATCACCCCTCCACTTT.

This sequence joins TRBV19 and TRBJ2-1, with 14 positions matching TRBD2. Germline CDR1 is LNHDA and CDR2 is SQIVND (reference sequence). The CDR3 sequence is 14 residues long. The ends lost 5 bases at V and 9 bases at J; junction bases unmatched: 3. In nucleotides, the CDR3 is TGTGCCAGTAGTGGTGGACTAGCGGGGGGTGAGCAGTTCTTC. Its protein is CASSGGLAGGEQFF.

The genes are TRBV7-6 and TRBJ2-6, with 9 bases that match TRBD2. The germline V gene encodes CDR1 SGHVS and CDR2 FNYEAQ. Germline trimming cut 2 bases from V and 0 bases from J; bases unmatched to any gene: 11. The CDR3 covers 20 residues. The CDR3, as DNA: TGTGCCAGCAGCTTAAGGATCCCCCTAGCGGGGAGCTCTGGGGCCAACGTCCTGACTTTC. This translates into CASSLRIPLAGSSGANVLTF.

The genes are TRBV19 and TRBJ1-6, with D tentatively TRBD1 (6 bases). Germline values: CDR1 LNHDA, CDR2 SQIVND (reference sequence). The CDR3 is 16 residues long. V was trimmed by 4 bases and J by 5 bases, leaving 15 bases between them. The CDR3 reads CASSTNQGTNNSPLHF. The CDR3 nucleotides read TGTGCCAGTAGTACTAACCAGGGGACGAATAATTCACCCCTCCACTTT.

This clone occurred once. The V call is TRBV28, the J call TRBJ1-2; 12 nucleotides match TRBD1. Losses at the gene ends were 4 bases for V and 2 bases for J; bases not matched to a gene: 5. The CDR3 is made up of 16 amino acids. From germline, CDR1 is MDHEN and CDR2 SYDVKM. CDR3 bases: TGTGCCAGCAGTTCCCGGGACAGGGGGCCCAACTATGGCTACACCTTC. Protein: CASSSRDRGPNYGYTF.